This T cell receptor beta chain was found in a study of T cells after yellow fever vaccination (dated by TCRdb to between 2017 and 2020). General notes on the study: Memory subsets (EM, EMRA, CM and Tscm) were sorted on a BD FACS Aria III using CD3, CD45RA, CCR7 and CD95 staining. The SMART-Seq v4 Ultra Low Input RNA kit was used to prepare libraries from fractions with low cell numbers. To follow T-cell clones before and after primary and booster YFV17D yellow fever vaccination, bulk TCR alpha and beta repertoires were sequenced over time. Two healthy male donors made up the cohort, one aged 18 to 29 years and the other aged 30 to 40 years. Blood was drawn at multiple timepoints before and after primary and secondary immunization, with bulk PBMC replicates and cell subsets isolated. Memory subsets were sorted on days 0, 15 and 45 and at 18 months after primary vaccination, and on days 0, 15 and 45 after the 30-year booster. Results and caveats for the whole study, not just this receptor: A small share of clonotypes occurred in both CD4 and CD8 compartments, likely arising from convergent recombination. The secondary T-cell response was found to be weaker but faster than the primary response, with a peak reached on day 5 rather than on day 15. On day 0, almost all vaccine-responding clonotypes were below detection in the sorted memory subsets. The study included only two donors, which limits how far the findings can be generalized. Computational filtering was needed because FACS-sorted repertoires could contain abundant contaminating clonotypes from the bulk population. After the booster, most clones that had expanded after primary vaccination were detected again (roughly 96% of CD4 and roughly nine tenths of CD8), suggesting broad maintenance of memory.

TCR cDNA was synthesized by 5'RACE template switching, which introduced a universal primer site and unique molecular identifiers. Priming for cDNA synthesis came from both the TCR alpha and TCR beta constant segments. Library amplification involved two PCR steps, and the second step added sample barcodes and sequencing adapters. Sequencing of libraries was performed on Illumina HiSeq 2500 (2x100 bp) or NovaSeq (2x150 bp). Under the source paper's analysis protocol: Reads were demultiplexed and collapsed into UMI consensus sequences with MIGEC, and V(D)J alignment was performed with MiXCR. Vaccine-responding clonotypes were identified with edgeR using replicate PBMC samples, with FDR below 0.01 and a log2 fold change above 5 up to day 15 being required. Each bulk clonotype was labeled CD4 or CD8 based on which sequenced repertoire, CD4 or CD8, contained the clonotype at higher abundance. To estimate the distribution of each clone across memory phenotypes, clonotype frequencies in memory subsets were weighted by FACS-sorted cell numbers. TCRdb reprocessed the public reads (quality trimming at Q25 with fastp, clone calling with MiXCR) and kept in-frame beta chains. Rows are combined by CDR3 protein, so each entry shows the most common genes and DNA. The V and J calls and clone size come from TCRdb's table, not from the authors' own analysis. The sample table lists some 22,000 distinct CDR3 sequences, 4% to 6% of them with a count of one. The ten largest clonotypes hold around 20% of the sample.

The CDR1 and CDR2 encoded by the germline V gene are MNHEY and SVGAGI. The CDR3 starts with the cysteine, ends with the phenylalanine, and has 15 residues. Only the CDR3 region is kept as DNA, spanning 45 bases read in frame from base 1. Trimming removed 6 bases from V and 3 bases from J, leaving 18 bases between the germline ends. Reading the label with the study, this specimen's treatment or condition is: live attenuated yellow fever vaccine strain. A standard Ficoll-Paque protocol was used to isolate PBMCs from peripheral blood. The RNeasy Micro Kit was used to extract RNA from sorted memory subsets. This clonotype has a count of ten or more. Nothing much larger sits one base from this clone, and base qualities are not available.

Sequencing used PBMCs, either bulk or a sorted T-cell subset (CD4+, CD8+, memory, or dextramer-sorted; not recorded which), obtained approximately 47 days after the first yellow fever vaccination. The sequence was obtained from a man aged 18 to 30 who received the YFV17D yellow fever vaccine. The sequence links TRBV6-5 to TRBJ2-7, and the D gene may be TRBD2, 6 bases matching. The DNA sequence is as follows: TGTGCCAGCAGCCTGGGGAGGCTCGGGGTCTACGAGCAGTACTTC. Protein translation: CASSLGRLGVYEQYF.